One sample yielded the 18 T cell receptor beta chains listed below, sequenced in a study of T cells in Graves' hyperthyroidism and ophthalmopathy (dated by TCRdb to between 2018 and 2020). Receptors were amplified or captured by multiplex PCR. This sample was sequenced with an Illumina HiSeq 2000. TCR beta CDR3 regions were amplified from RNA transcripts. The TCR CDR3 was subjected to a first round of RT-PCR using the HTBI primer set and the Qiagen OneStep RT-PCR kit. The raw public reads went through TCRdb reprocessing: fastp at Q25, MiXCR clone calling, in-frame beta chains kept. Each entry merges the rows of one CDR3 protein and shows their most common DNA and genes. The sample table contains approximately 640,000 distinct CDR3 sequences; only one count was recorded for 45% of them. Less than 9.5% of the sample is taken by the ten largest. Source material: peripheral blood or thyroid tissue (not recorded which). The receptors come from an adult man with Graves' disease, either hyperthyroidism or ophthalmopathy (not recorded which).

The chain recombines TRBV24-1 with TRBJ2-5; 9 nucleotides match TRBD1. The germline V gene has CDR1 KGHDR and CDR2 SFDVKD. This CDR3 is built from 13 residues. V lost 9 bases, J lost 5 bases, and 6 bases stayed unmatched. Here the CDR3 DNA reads TGTGCCACCGGGACAGGGACGCGGGAGACCCAGTACTTC. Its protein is CATGTGTRETQYF.

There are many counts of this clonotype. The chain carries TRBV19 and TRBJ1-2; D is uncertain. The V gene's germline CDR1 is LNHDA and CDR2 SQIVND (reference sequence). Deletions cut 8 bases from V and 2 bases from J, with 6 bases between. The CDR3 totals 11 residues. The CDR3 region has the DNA TGTGCCAGTGGTAGGAACTATGGCTACACCTTC. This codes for CASGRNYGYTF.

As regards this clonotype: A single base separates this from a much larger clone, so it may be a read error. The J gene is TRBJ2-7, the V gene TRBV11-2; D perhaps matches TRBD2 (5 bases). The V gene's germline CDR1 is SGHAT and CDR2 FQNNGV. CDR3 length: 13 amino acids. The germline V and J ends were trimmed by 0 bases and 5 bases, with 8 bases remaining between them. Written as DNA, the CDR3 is TGTGCCAGCAGCTTAGACGGGGTCGACGAGCAGTACTTC. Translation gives CASSLDGVDEQYF.

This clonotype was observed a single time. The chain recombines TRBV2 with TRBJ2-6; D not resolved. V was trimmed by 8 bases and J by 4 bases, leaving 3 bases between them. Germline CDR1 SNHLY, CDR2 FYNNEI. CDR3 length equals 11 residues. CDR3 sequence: CASYGANVLTF. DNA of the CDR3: TGTGCCAGCTACGGGGCCAACGTCCTGACTTTC.

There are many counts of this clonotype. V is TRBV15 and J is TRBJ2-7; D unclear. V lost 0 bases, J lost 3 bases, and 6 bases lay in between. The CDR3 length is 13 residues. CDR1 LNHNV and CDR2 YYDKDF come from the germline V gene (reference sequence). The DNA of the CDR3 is TGTGCCACCAGCAGAGATTCTAACTACGAGCAGTACTTC. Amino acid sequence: CATSRDSNYEQYF.

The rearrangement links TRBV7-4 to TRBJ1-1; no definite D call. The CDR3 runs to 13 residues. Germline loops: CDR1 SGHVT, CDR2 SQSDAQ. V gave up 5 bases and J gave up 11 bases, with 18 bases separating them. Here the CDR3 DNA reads TGTGCCAGCAGCCTAGACCCTGCGGGGATGGCTTTCTTT. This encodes CASSLDPAGMAFF.

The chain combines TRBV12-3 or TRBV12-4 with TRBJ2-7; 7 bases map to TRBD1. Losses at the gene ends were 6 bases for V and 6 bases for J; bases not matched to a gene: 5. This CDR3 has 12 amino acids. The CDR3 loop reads CASRRDRAEQYF. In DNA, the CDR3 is TGTGCCAGCAGAAGAGACAGGGCCGAGCAGTACTTC.

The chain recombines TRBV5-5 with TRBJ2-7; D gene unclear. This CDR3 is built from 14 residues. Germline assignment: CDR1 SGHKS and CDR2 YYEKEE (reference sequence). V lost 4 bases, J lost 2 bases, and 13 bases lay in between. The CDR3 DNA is TGTGCCAGCAGCCAAGATCGGGTGACCTACGAGCAGTACTTC. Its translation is CASSQDRVTYEQYF.

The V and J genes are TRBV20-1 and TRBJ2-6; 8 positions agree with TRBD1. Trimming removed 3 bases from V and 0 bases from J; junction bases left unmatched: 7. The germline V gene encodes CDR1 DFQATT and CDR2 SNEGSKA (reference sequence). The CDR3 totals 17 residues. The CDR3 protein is CSAREGQDFSGANVLTF. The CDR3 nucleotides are TGCAGTGCTAGGGAGGGACAGGACTTCTCTGGGGCCAACGTCCTGACTTTC.

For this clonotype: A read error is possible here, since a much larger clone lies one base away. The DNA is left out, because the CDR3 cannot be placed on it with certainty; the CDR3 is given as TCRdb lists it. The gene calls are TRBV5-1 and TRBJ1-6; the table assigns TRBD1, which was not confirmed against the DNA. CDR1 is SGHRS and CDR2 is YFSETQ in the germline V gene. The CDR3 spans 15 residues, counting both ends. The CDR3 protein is CASSSIFGAGSPPHF.

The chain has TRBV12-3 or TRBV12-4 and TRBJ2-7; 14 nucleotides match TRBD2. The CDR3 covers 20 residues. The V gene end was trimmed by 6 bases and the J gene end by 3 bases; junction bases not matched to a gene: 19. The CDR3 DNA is TGTGCCAGCAGATTGAGGACCGGGACTAGCGGGAGAAATAAGGGCTACGAGCAGTACTTC. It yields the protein CASRLRTGTSGRNKGYEQYF.

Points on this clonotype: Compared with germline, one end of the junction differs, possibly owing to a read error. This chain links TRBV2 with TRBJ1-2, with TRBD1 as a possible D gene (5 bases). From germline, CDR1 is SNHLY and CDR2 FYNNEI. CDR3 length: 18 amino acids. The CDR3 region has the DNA TGTGCCAGCAGTGAACTACCTCATCCGGGACGGTTGTCTTATGGCTACGCCTTC. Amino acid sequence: CASSELPHPGRLSYGYAF.

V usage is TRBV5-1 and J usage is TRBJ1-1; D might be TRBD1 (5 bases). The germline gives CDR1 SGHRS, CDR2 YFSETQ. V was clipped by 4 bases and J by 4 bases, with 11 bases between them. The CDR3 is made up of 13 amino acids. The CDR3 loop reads CASSPPGTTEAFF. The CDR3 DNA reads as TGCGCCAGCAGCCCGCCGGGGACCACTGAAGCTTTCTTT.

CDR3: CASTQDAGELFF. CDR3 nucleotides: TGTGCCAGCACCCAGGATGCCGGGGAGCTGTTTTTT. V usage is TRBV5-6 and J usage is TRBJ2-2; D is unresolved. Trimming removed 6 bases from V and 6 bases from J, with 9 bases in between. From germline, CDR1 is SGHDT and CDR2 YYEEEE. The CDR3 covers 12 residues.

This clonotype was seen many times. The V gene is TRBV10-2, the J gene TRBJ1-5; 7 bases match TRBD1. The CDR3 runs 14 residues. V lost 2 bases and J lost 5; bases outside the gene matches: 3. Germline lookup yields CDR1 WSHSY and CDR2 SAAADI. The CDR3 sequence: CASSEDREDQPQHF. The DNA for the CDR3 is TGCGCCAGCAGTGAGGACAGGGAGGATCAGCCCCAGCATTTT.

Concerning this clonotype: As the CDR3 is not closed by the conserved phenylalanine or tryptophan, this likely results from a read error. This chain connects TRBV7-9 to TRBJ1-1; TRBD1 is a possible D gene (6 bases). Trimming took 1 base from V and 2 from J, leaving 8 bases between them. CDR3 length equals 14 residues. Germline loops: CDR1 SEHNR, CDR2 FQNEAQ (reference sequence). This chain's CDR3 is CASSLGTVNTEAFS. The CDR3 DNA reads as TGTGCCAGCAGCTTAGGGACAGTCAACACTGAAGCTTTCTCT.

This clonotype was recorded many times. The CDR3 spells CASSAGTGLFNQPQHF. CDR3 DNA: TGTGCCAGTAGTGCAGGTACAGGGTTGTTCAATCAGCCCCAGCATTTT. J is TRBJ1-5 and V is TRBV19; D is possibly TRBD1 (6 bases). V was shortened by 5 bases and J by 3 bases, with 17 bases between the two germline ends. The CDR3 length is 16 residues. CDR1 is LNHDA and CDR2 is SQIVND in the germline V gene (reference sequence).

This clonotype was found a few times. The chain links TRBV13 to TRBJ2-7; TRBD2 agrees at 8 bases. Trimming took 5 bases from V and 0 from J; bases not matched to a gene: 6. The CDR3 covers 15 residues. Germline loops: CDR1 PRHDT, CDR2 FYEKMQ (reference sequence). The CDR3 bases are TGTGCCAGCAGCCCCGGGGGGGGGAGCTCCTACGAGCAGTACTTC. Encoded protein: CASSPGGGSSYEQYF. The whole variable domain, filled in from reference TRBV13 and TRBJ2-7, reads AAGVIQSPRHLIKEKRETATLKCYPIPRHDTVYWYQQGPGQDPQFLISFYEKMQSDKGSIPDRFSAQQFSDYHSELNMSSLELGDSALYFCASSPGGGSSYEQYFGPGTRLTVT.